These 18 T cell receptor beta chains originate from one sample sequenced in a study of blood T cells in healthy people across ages. A second PCR of 7 to 11 cycles used a sample-barcoded 5' primer and a J-beta primer mix. TCRdb analysed the 5' RACE reads with MiXCR anew, one entry per CDR3 protein. The profile shows roughly 900,000 distinct CDR3 sequences, around 49% of them singletons. The material sequenced was blood. Source of these receptors: a man between 25 and 39 years old in good health.

The chain has TRBV2 and TRBJ2-6; D ambiguous. V lost 7 bases and J 8 bases, leaving 24 bases between the germline ends. The CDR3 is 17 amino acids. Germline V CDR1 and CDR2: SNHLY, FYNNEI. In nucleotides, the CDR3 is TGTGCCAGCAAATTGCAGACCTCCTCTCTCCGGTCCAACGTCCTGACTTTC. Its protein is CASKLQTSSLRSNVLTF.

This clonotype was picked up a small number of times. The chain is built from TRBV27 and TRBJ1-5, with D unclear. Germline CDR1 reads MNHEY; CDR2 reads SMNVEV (reference sequence). The CDR3 sequence is 13 residues long. Trimming took off 1 base at V and 6 bases at J, with 7 bases between the two ends. CDR3: CASSLWVAQPQHF. In nucleotides, the CDR3 is TGTGCCAGCAGTTTATGGGTAGCTCAGCCCCAGCATTTT.

Of note for this clonotype: A much more abundant neighbour one base away suggests this may be a read error. V usage is TRBV28 and J usage is TRBJ2-7; 7 bases align to TRBD1. The CDR3 extends over 15 amino acids. Germline CDR1 MDHEN, CDR2 SYDVKM. V lost 4 bases to trimming and J lost 2 bases; unmatched junction nucleotides: 8. CDR3 sequence (DNA): TGTGCCAGCAGTTGTCATGCCGGGACAGCCTACGAGCAGTACTTC. Translation: CASSCHAGTAYEQYF.

V gene TRBV27 combines with J gene TRBJ1-5, with TRBD1 as a possible D gene (5 bases). V lost 5 bases to trimming and J lost 5 bases, with 16 bases between them. Per the germline V gene, CDR1 is MNHEY and CDR2 is SMNVEV (reference sequence). The CDR3 totals 15 residues. The CDR3 is CASSRGTKMDQPQHF. The DNA for the CDR3 is TGTGCCAGCAGTCGTGGGACGAAGATGGATCAGCCCCAGCATTTT.

The CDR3 loop is CASSLGQGKTEAFF. CDR3 DNA sequence: TGTGCCAGCAGTTTAGGGCAGGGAAAGACTGAAGCTTTCTTT. The rearrangement links TRBV12-3 or TRBV12-4 to TRBJ1-1; weak D call: TRBD1 (5 bases). V was pared by 1 base and J by 5 bases, with 11 bases between. The CDR3 has 14 amino acids.

The V gene is TRBV5-5, the J gene TRBJ1-6; D possibly corresponds to TRBD1 (6 bases). Germline V lookup: CDR1 SGHKS, CDR2 YYEKEE (reference sequence). The CDR3 loop spans 14 amino acids. Trimming removed 4 bases from V and 6 bases from J, with 11 bases in between. The CDR3 sequence is CASSHDRINSPLHF. The CDR3, as DNA: TGTGCCAGCAGCCACGACAGGATTAATTCACCCCTCCACTTT. Filled out from reference TRBV5-5 and TRBJ1-6, the complete variable domain reads DAGVTQSPTHLIKTRGQQVTLRCSPISGHKSVSWYQQVLGQGPQFIFQYYEKEERGRGNFPDRFSARQFPNYSSELNVNALLLGDSALYLCASSHDRINSPLHFGNGTRLTVT.

This chain joins TRBV20-1 and TRBJ1-6; D is undetermined. The CDR3 runs to 12 residues. Germline V CDR1 and CDR2: DFQATT, SNEGSKA (reference sequence). The CDR3 sequence: CATRVNNSPLHF. The CDR3, as DNA: TGCGCAACCCGGGTGAACAATTCACCCCTCCACTTT.

This clonotype appeared a single time. The J gene is TRBJ1-2, the V gene TRBV7-9, with 10 bases identical to TRBD1. CDR3 size: 14 residues. V shed 5 bases and J 8 bases; nucleotides not matched to a gene: 8. CDR1 and CDR2 from the germline V gene are SEHNR and FQNEAQ (reference sequence). CDR3 DNA sequence: TGTGCCAGCAGCCTAGGGACAGGGGCTAAAGGCTACACCTTC. It translates to CASSLGTGAKGYTF.

A few counts support this clonotype. The chain combines TRBV6-2 or TRBV6-3 with TRBJ2-5; possibly TRBD1 for D (6 bases). Germline V gene data show CDR1 as MNHEY and CDR2 as SVGEGT. V lost 8 bases to trimming and J lost 5 bases, with 21 bases between them. The CDR3 has 15 residues. DNA of the CDR3: TGTGCCAGCTCATCCTACAACAGGGCCTCGGAGACCCAGTACTTC. It yields the protein CASSSYNRASETQYF.

The J gene is TRBJ1-6, the V gene TRBV6-1; TRBD1 aligns across 7 bases. With V trimmed by 2 bases and J by 9 bases, 13 bases remained unmatched. The CDR3 extends over 17 amino acids. Germline assignment: CDR1 MNHNS and CDR2 SASEGT. CDR3 nucleotide sequence: TGTGCCAGCAGTGAACCCAGACAGGGCCTTATAGGTTCACCCCTCCACTTT. Its protein product is CASSEPRQGLIGSPLHF.

This clonotype was seen a few times. This rearrangement joins TRBV12-3 or TRBV12-4 to TRBJ2-1; 7 positions match TRBD1. The junction had 10 bases not matched to a gene; V was cut back by 6 bases and J by 8 bases. The CDR3 has 14 amino acids. The CDR3 DNA follows: TGTGCCAGCAGACAGGGGCCCCCCAGCGATGAGCAGTTCTTC. This gives the protein CASRQGPPSDEQFF.

The table lists this clonotype with a few counts. The V and J genes are TRBV5-1 and TRBJ2-3, with D possibly TRBD2 on 6 matching bases. This CDR3 has 16 residues. Trimming took 4 bases from V and 9 from J, leaving 24 bases between them. Germline values: CDR1 SGHRS, CDR2 YFSETQ. The DNA for the CDR3 is TGCGCCAGCAGCCCCTGGGAGGCAGACTTGTTAGGGACGCAGTATTTT. Protein product: CASSPWEADLLGTQYF.

This clonotype has just a few counts. The J gene is TRBJ2-6, the V gene TRBV20-1; D uncertain. V lost 5 bases and J lost 0, with 5 bases in between. The CDR3 totals 13 residues. Germline CDR1 is DFQATT and CDR2 is SNEGSKA (reference sequence). Here the CDR3 reads CSALPSGANVLTF. DNA for the CDR3: TGCAGTGCTTTGCCCTCTGGGGCCAACGTCCTGACTTTC.

In this sample, this clonotype turned up once. This chain uses TRBV5-8 with TRBJ2-5; D may be TRBD2 (5 bases). The V end lost 4 bases, the J end lost 5 bases, and 12 bases lay between the germline ends. This CDR3 has 13 amino acids. Germline values: CDR1 SGHTS, CDR2 YDEGEE. The CDR3 here is CASSHTTGETQYF. The CDR3 coding sequence is TGTGCCAGCAGCCACACTACGGGGGAGACCCAGTACTTC.

The rearrangement uses TRBV9 and TRBJ1-6; 10 nucleotides match TRBD1. The CDR3 is 15 residues long. Germline V gene data show CDR1 as SGDLS and CDR2 as YYNGEE. V lost 3 bases and J lost 7; bases outside the gene matches: 4. CDR3 residues: CASSAGQGTNSPLHF. CDR3 in DNA: TGTGCCAGCAGCGCGGGACAGGGGACAAATTCACCCCTCCACTTT.

V is TRBV5-1 and J is TRBJ2-7, with unresolved D. Looked up from germline, CDR1 is SGHRS and CDR2 is YFSETQ. The germline V and J ends were trimmed by 3 bases and 0 bases, with 7 bases remaining between them. CDR3 length equals 13 residues. The CDR3 sequence is CASSWRLSYEQYF. The CDR3 DNA is TGCGCCAGCAGCTGGCGCCTCTCCTACGAGCAGTACTTC.

The chain uses TRBV5-1 and TRBJ2-7, with 7 bases fitting TRBD2. J lost 7 bases, V lost 1 base, and 8 bases had no gene match. CDR1 is SGHRS, CDR2 YFSETQ, per germline. The CDR3 has 14 amino acids. The CDR3 loop is CASSLWLADNEQYF. CDR3 nucleotides: TGCGCCAGCAGCTTGTGGCTAGCGGACAATGAGCAGTACTTC.

The chain couples TRBV6-5 to TRBJ2-3; perhaps TRBD2 as D (6 bases). The CDR3 is 13 amino acids. Per germline, CDR1 MNHEY and CDR2 SVGAGI. V was pared by 6 bases and J by 7 bases, with 14 bases between. Written as DNA, the CDR3 is TGTGCCAGCAGCCAACACCGGGGGAATACGCAGTATTTT. Its translation: CASSQHRGNTQYF.